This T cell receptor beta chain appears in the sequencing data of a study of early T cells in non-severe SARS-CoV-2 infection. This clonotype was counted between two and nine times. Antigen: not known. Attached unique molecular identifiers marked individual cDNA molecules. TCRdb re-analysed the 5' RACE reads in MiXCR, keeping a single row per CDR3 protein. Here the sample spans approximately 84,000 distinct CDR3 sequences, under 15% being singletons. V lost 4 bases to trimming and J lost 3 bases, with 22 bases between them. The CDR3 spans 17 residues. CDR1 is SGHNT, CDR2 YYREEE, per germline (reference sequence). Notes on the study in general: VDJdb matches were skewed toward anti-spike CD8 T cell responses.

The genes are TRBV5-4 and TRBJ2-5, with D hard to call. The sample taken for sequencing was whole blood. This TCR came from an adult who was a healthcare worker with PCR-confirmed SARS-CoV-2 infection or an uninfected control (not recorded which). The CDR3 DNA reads TGTGCCAGCAGCCCCTTTGAGACCGAACTCTTAGAAGAGACCCAGTACTTC. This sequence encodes CASSPFETELLEETQYF. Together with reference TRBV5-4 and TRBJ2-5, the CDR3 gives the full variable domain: ETGVTQSPTHLIKTRGQQVTLRCSSQSGHNTVSWYQQALGQGPQFIFQYYREEENGRGNFPPRFSGLQFPNYSSELNVNALELDDSALYLCASSPFETELLEETQYFGPGTRLLVL.